These 18 T cell receptor beta chains originate from one sample sequenced in a study of Graves' ophthalmopathy and Graves' hyperthyroidism. The authors amplified TCR beta CDR3 regions from RNA transcripts. HTBI-primed first-round RT-PCR preceded second-round multiplex PCR. TCRdb used MiXCR to reprocess the multiplex PCR reads, holding one entry per CDR3 protein. The data show 13,000 to 15,000 distinct CDR3 sequences, with about 50% seen just once and 45% to 55% held by the top ten. The sample comprised peripheral blood. These receptors were obtained from a woman in her twenties or thirties with Graves' ophthalmopathy.

Note on this clonotype: The final CDR3 position lacks the conserved phenylalanine or tryptophan, pointing to a likely read error. The rearrangement uses TRBV11-2 and TRBJ2-7; D is perhaps TRBD2 (7 bases). The CDR3 spans 16 residues. V was clipped by 2 bases and J by 0 bases, with 14 bases between them. Germline V gene lookup returns CDR1 SGHAT and CDR2 FQNNGV. The CDR3 coding sequence is TGTGCCAGCAGCTTAAGGGGGGGCCAGCTCTCCTACGAGCAGTACCTC. It encodes CASSLRGGQLSYEQYL.

This chain joins TRBV12-3 or TRBV12-4 and TRBJ1-5, with unresolved D. CDR3 size: 14 residues. Trimming took off 1 base at V and 0 bases at J, with 4 bases between the two ends. The CDR3 DNA sequence: TGTGCCAGCAGTTTAGGGGGTAGCAATCAGCCCCAGCATTTT. Protein product: CASSLGGSNQPQHF.

In this sample, this clonotype turned up many times. The chain recombines TRBV7-2 with TRBJ1-2, with a weak D call TRBD1 (5 bases). The CDR3 runs 13 residues. Germline-derived CDR1 and CDR2 are SGHTA and FQGNSA. The V end was cut by 1 base, the J end by 6 bases, with 9 bases between. CDR3 sequence (DNA): TGTGCCAGCAGCTTAGAGGCAGGGAATGGCTACACCTTC. Encoded protein: CASSLEAGNGYTF.

The genes are TRBV29-1 and TRBJ1-4; no firm D call. Germline CDR1 reads SQVTM; CDR2 reads ANQGSEA. The CDR3 covers 12 residues. V was cut by 7 bases and J by 5 bases, with 11 bases left in between. This CDR3 is CSAGVGNEKLFF. CDR3 sequence (DNA): TGCAGCGCAGGAGTTGGGAATGAAAAACTGTTTTTT.

This sequence joins TRBV7-9 and TRBJ2-3; TRBD2 might be the D (5 bases). Trimming shortened V by 0 bases and J by 0 bases, and 10 bases separated the two germline ends. This CDR3 has 16 amino acids. The germline gives CDR1 SEHNR, CDR2 FQNEAQ (reference sequence). CDR3 protein: CASSLATRWSTDTQYF. The DNA for the CDR3 is TGTGCCAGCAGCTTAGCAACTAGGTGGAGCACAGATACGCAGTATTTT. The full variable domain, in which reference TRBV7-9 and TRBJ2-3 provide the parts outside the CDR3, is DTGVSQNPRHKITKRGQNVTFRCDPISEHNRLYWYRQTLGQGPEFLTYFQNEAQLEKSRLLSDRFSAERPKGSFSTLEIQRTEQGDSAMYLCASSLATRWSTDTQYFGPGTRLTVL.

This clonotype was seen a few times. The chain links TRBV7-9 to TRBJ1-4, with D possibly being TRBD1 (6 bases). The CDR3 has 15 residues. Germline CDR1 and CDR2: SEHNR and FQNEAQ (reference sequence). V lost 1 base and J lost 5, with 11 bases in between. The CDR3 region is CASSLGGQQNEKLFF. In DNA, the CDR3 is TGTGCCAGCAGCTTAGGGGGACAACAAAATGAAAAACTGTTTTTT.

By its share, this clonotype is medium-sized (0.01 to 0.1%). J is TRBJ1-5 and V is TRBV7-2; no definite D call. In germline, CDR1 is SGHTA, CDR2 FQGNSA. The CDR3 sequence is 14 residues long. The germline V and J ends were trimmed by 2 bases and 8 bases, with 13 bases remaining between them. CDR3 loop: CASSLNLGLEPQHF. The CDR3 DNA is TGTGCCAGCAGCTTAAATCTGGGGTTAGAGCCCCAGCATTTT. The variable domain in full, with the rest retrieved from reference TRBV7-2 and TRBJ1-5, is GAGVSQSPSNKVTEKGKDVELRCDPISGHTALYWYRQSLGQGLEFLIYFQGNSAPDKSGLPSDRFSAERTGGSVSTLTIQRTQQEDSAVYLCASSLNLGLEPQHFGDGTRLSIL.

The sample holds a few counts of this clonotype. V and J are TRBV2 and TRBJ1-1, with 7 bases matching TRBD1. Trimming at V came to 6 bases and at J to 3 bases, leaving 7 bases not matched to a gene. Germline V CDR1 and CDR2: SNHLY, FYNNEI. There are 14 residues in the CDR3. CDR3: CASRPGGLDTEAFF. Here the CDR3 DNA reads TGTGCCAGCAGGCCAGGGGGTCTTGACACTGAAGCTTTCTTT.

The J gene is TRBJ2-2, the V gene TRBV11-3, with TRBD1 identical over 10 bases. The CDR3 runs 15 residues. CDR1 and CDR2 (germline): SGHNT, YENEEA. V gave up 1 base and J gave up 7 bases; unmatched junction bases: 3. CDR3 region: CASSLVGQGSGELFF. The CDR3 region has the DNA TGTGCCAGCAGCTTAGTGGGACAGGGGAGCGGGGAGCTGTTTTTT.

This clonotype has more than one count but fewer than ten. The chain recombines TRBV7-6 with TRBJ2-1; 13 bases map to TRBD2. The CDR3 length is 18 residues. In germline, CDR1 is SGHVS, CDR2 FNYEAQ. V lost 1 base, J lost 0 bases, and 3 bases stayed unmatched. The chain's CDR3 is CASSLGTSGSRSYNEQFF. As DNA, the CDR3 is TGTGCCAGCAGCTTAGGGACTAGCGGGAGTCGCTCCTACAATGAGCAGTTCTTC. Drawing the rest from reference TRBV7-6 and TRBJ2-1, the complete variable domain is GAGVSQSPRYKVTKRGQDVALRCDPISGHVSLYWYRQALGQGPEFLTYFNYEAQQDKSGLPNDRFSAERPEGSISTLTIQRTEQRDSAMYRCASSLGTSGSRSYNEQFFGPGTRLTVL.

This chain connects TRBV19 to TRBJ2-1, with TRBD2 matching over 9 bases. V trimming: 0 bases; J trimming: 5 bases; junction bases outside the gene matches: 11. Germline CDR1 reads LNHDA; CDR2 reads SQIVND (reference sequence). The CDR3 runs 18 residues. CDR3 sequence: CASSIDPPGLAFHNEQFF. CDR3 bases: TGTGCCAGTAGTATAGATCCCCCAGGACTAGCGTTCCACAATGAGCAGTTCTTC.

This clonotype occurred many times. One base away lies a much larger clone, so this may be a sequencing read error. This sequence joins TRBV20-1 and TRBJ2-7; 9 bases match TRBD2. J lost 10 bases, V lost 0 bases, and 10 bases had no gene match. The CDR3 has 14 amino acids. Germline-derived CDR1 and CDR2 are DFQATT and SNEGSKA (reference sequence). CDR3 residues: CSARDNRAGGPQYF. DNA of the CDR3: TGCAGTGCTAGAGATAATAGGGCGGGAGGGCCTCAGTACTTC.

V gene TRBV6-5 combines with J gene TRBJ1-6, with 8 nucleotides matching TRBD1. Germline CDR1 is MNHEY and CDR2 is SVGAGI. The CDR3 contains 14 residues. V shed 2 bases and J 9 bases; nucleotides not matched to a gene: 3. The CDR3 region has the DNA TGTGCCAGCAGTTACCCAGGGGGCGGTTCACCCCTCCACTTT. It is translated as CASSYPGGGSPLHF.

In this sample, this clonotype is medium-sized. CDR3 loop: CASSSGDTDTQYF. CDR3 nucleotide sequence: TGCGCCAGCAGTAGCGGGGACACAGATACGCAGTATTTT. This chain links TRBV10-1 with TRBJ2-3; 7 bases match TRBD2. CDR1 is WNHNN, CDR2 SYGVQD, per germline (reference sequence). The V and J ends lost 5 bases and 2 bases, in that order; junction bases with no gene match: 1. The CDR3 covers 13 residues.

This clonotype ranks as medium-sized. V gene TRBV9 combines with J gene TRBJ2-1; 9 bases fit TRBD1. The CDR3 extends over 17 amino acids. V was clipped by 3 bases and J by 8 bases; unmatched bases: 15. Germline V gives CDR1 SGDLS, CDR2 YYNGEE. The CDR3 is CASSGAIGQGSDDEQFF. The DNA for the CDR3 is TGTGCCAGCAGCGGAGCAATCGGACAGGGGTCAGACGATGAGCAGTTCTTC.

The chain joins TRBV20-1 to TRBJ2-5; maybe TRBD1 (5 bases). The V end lost 8 bases, the J end lost 3 bases, and 16 bases lay between the germline ends. There are 13 residues in the CDR3. Germline V CDR1 and CDR2: DFQATT, SNEGSKA (reference sequence). The CDR3 sequence: CSFHWTNEETQYF. The CDR3 nucleotides are TGCAGTTTTCATTGGACAAATGAAGAGACCCAGTACTTC.

The chain uses TRBV20-1 and TRBJ2-1, with 14 bases identical to TRBD2. The CDR3 has 16 amino acids. Germline V lookup: CDR1 DFQATT, CDR2 SNEGSKA (reference sequence). With V trimmed by 2 bases and J by 7 bases, 7 bases remained unmatched. CDR3 nucleotide sequence: TGCAGTGCTAGAAGCATAGGACTAGCGGGAGGTAATGAGCAGTTCTTC. This sequence encodes CSARSIGLAGGNEQFF.

The V call is TRBV19, the J call TRBJ2-1, with D uncertain. Trimming took 3 bases from V and 7 from J, leaving 7 bases between them. Germline values: CDR1 LNHDA, CDR2 SQIVND (reference sequence). This CDR3 spans 12 amino acids. CDR3 bases: TGTGCCAGTAGTATTGCTCGTAATGAGCAGTTCTTC. Translated: CASSIARNEQFF.